A single sample is the source of the 4 T cell receptor beta chains below, sequenced in a study of T cell responses to AZD1222 COVID-19 vaccine (dated by TCRdb to the early 2020s). The method was the immunoSEQ multiplex PCR assay. TCRdb obtained this table from immuneACCESS and retained in-frame rearrangements with V and J assigned. These tables miss some clones; where compared with another copy, unresolved V genes account for less than half of the shortfall, and the remainder is unexplained. Here the sample has around 180,000 clones; over 70% occur a single time. In total, the top ten clones hold less than 3% of the sample. The time point label of this sample denotes: baseline before first vaccination. The treatment or condition tag for this specimen amounts to: meningococcal conjugate vaccine given as trial control. The material was peripheral blood, obtained on day 0 of MenACWY control vaccination. The receptors shown here come from an adult in good health.

As DNA, the CDR3 is TGTGCCAGCAGCTTAGGCCGTGGACAGGTTGAAAGCTACGAGCAGTACTTC. As protein: CASSLGRGQVESYEQYF. This chain connects TRBV11-2 to TRBJ2-7; 7 bases are a match to TRBD1. The V gene end was trimmed by 1 base and the J gene end by 3 bases; junction bases not matched to a gene: 12. Germline V gene sequence: CDR1 SGHAT, CDR2 FQNNGV. The length of the CDR3 is 17 residues.

The gene calls are TRBV10-3 and TRBJ2-3, with a weak D call TRBD1 (6 bases). The CDR3 has 11 residues. Germline lookup yields CDR1 ENHRY and CDR2 SYGVKD. The V and J ends lost 8 bases and 5 bases respectively, with 8 bases between them. For the CDR3, the DNA is TGTGCCATCGGACAGTTAGATACGCAGTATTTT. Its protein is CAIGQLDTQYF.

The chain recombines TRBV6-5 with TRBJ1-4; D not resolved. Germline loops: CDR1 MNHEY, CDR2 SVGAGI. This CDR3 has 13 residues. Trimming shortened V by 9 bases and J by 5 bases, and 13 bases separated the two germline ends. CDR3 sequence (DNA): TGTGCCAGTTCCGGGGTGAGGAATGAAAAACTGTTTTTT. As protein: CASSGVRNEKLFF.

About this clone itself: Different DNA sequences within this sample yield the same CDR3. The chain links TRBV19 to TRBJ1-5; TRBD1 matches 9 bases. Losses at the gene ends were 1 base for V and 7 bases for J; bases not matched to a gene: 2. Germline CDR1 is LNHDA and CDR2 is SQIVND (reference sequence). This CDR3 is built from 14 residues. This chain's CDR3 is CASSIGQGGQPQHF. Here the CDR3 DNA reads TGTGCCAGTAGTATAGGACAGGGGGGACAGCCCCAGCATTTT.